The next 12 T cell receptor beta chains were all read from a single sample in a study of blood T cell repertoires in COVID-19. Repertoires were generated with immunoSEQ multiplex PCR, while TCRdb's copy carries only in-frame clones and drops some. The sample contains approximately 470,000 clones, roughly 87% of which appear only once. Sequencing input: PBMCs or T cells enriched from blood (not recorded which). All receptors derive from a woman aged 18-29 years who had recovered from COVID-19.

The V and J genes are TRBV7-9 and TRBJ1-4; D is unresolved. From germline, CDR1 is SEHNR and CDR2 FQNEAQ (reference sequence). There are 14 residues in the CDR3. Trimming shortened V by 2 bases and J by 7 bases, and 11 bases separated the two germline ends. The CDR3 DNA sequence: TGTGCCAGCAGCTTAATCGGGGAGGGTGAAAAACTGTTTTTT. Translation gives CASSLIGEGEKLFF.

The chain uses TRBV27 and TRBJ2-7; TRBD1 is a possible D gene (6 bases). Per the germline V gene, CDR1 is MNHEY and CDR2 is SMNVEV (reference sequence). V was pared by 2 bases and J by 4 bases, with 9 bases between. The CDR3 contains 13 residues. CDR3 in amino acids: CASSLRGSYEQYF. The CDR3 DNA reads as TGTGCCAGCAGTTTAAGGGGGTCATACGAGCAGTACTTC.

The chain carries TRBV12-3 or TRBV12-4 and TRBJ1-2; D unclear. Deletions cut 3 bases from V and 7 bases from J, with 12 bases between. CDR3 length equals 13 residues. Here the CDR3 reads CASSLGHAAGYTF. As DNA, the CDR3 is TGTGCCAGCAGTTTGGGCCACGCCGCTGGCTACACCTTC.

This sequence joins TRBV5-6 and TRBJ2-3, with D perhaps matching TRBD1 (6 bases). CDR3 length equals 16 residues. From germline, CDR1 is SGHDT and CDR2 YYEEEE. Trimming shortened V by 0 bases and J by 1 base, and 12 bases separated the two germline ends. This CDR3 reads CASSLVPDRRTDTQYF. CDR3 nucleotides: TGTGCCAGCAGCTTGGTGCCGGACAGACGCACAGATACGCAGTATTTT. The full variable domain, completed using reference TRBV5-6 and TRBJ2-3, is DAGVTQSPTHLIKTRGQQVTLRCSPKSGHDTVSWYQQALGQGPQFIFQYYEEEERQRGNFPDRFSGHQFPNYSSELNVNALLLGDSALYLCASSLVPDRRTDTQYFGPGTRLTVL.

CDR3: CASSQDGTGSYGYTF. For the CDR3, the DNA is TGTGCCAGCAGCCAAGATGGTACAGGGAGCTATGGCTACACCTTC. V gene TRBV4-2 combines with J gene TRBJ1-2; D might be TRBD1 (6 bases). Deletions cut 0 bases from V and 4 bases from J, with 12 bases between. The CDR3 loop spans 15 amino acids. Germline V lookup: CDR1 LGHNA, CDR2 YNFKEQ.

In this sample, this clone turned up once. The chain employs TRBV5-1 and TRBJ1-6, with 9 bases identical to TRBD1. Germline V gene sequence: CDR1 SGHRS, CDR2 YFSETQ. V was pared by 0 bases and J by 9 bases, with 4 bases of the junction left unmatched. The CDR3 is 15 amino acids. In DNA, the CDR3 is TGCGCCAGCAGCTTGGAGGACAGGGGATTTTCACCCCTCCACTTT. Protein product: CASSLEDRGFSPLHF. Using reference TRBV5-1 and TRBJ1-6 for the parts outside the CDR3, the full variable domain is KAGVTQTPRYLIKTRGQQVTLSCSPISGHRSVSWYQQTPGQGLQFLFEYFSETQRNKGNFPGRFSGRQFSNSRSEMNVSTLELGDSALYLCASSLEDRGFSPLHFGNGTRLTVT.

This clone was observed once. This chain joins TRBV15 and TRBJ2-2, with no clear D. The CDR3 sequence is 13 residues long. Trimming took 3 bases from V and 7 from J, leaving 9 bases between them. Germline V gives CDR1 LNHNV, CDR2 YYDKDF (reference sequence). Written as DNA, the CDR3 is TGTGCCACCAGCAGTGTGGCGGACGGGGAGCTGTTTTTT. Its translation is CATSSVADGELFF.

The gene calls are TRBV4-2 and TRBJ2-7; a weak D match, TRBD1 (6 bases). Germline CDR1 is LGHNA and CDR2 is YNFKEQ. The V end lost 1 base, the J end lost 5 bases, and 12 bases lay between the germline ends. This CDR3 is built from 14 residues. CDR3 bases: TGTGCCAGCAGCCAAGGCCTCCGGACAGACGAGCAGTACTTC. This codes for CASSQGLRTDEQYF.

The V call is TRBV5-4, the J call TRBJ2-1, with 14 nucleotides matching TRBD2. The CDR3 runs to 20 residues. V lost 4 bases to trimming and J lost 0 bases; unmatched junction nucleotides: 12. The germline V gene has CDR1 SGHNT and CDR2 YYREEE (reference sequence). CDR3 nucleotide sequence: TGTGCCAGCAGCCAGAGGACTAGCGGGGGGTACATCAGCTCCTACAATGAGCAGTTCTTC. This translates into CASSQRTSGGYISSYNEQFF.

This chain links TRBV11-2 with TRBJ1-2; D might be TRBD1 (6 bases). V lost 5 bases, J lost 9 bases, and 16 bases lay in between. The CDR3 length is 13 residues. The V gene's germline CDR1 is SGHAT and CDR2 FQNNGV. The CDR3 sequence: CASSRPRQESYTF. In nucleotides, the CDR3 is TGTGCCAGCAGCCGCCCTCGACAGGAAAGCTACACCTTC.

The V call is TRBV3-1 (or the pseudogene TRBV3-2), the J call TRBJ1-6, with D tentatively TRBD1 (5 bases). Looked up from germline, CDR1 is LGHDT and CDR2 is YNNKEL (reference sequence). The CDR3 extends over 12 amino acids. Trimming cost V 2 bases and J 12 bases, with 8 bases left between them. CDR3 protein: CASSQPQGPLHF. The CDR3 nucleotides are TGTGCCAGCAGCCAACCCCAGGGACCCCTCCACTTT.

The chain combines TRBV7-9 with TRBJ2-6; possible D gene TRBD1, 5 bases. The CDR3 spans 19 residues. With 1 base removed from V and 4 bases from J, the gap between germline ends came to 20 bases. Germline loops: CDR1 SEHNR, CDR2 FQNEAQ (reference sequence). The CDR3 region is CASSLGVTGPFEGANVLTF. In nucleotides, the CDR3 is TGTGCCAGCAGCTTAGGGGTCACAGGTCCGTTCGAAGGGGCCAACGTCCTGACTTTC.